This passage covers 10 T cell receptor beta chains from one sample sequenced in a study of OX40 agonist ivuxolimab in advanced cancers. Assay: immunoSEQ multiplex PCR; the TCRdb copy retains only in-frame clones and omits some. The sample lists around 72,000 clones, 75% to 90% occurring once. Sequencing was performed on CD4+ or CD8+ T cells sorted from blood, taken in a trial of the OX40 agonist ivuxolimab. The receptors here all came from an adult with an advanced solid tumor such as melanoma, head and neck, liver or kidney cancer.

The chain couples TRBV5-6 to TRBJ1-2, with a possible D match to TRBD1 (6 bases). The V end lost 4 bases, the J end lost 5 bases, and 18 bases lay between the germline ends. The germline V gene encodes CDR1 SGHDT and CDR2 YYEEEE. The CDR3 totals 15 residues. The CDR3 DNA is TGTGCCAGCAGCCTCCAAGGTGGGGGGCCGTATGGCTACACCTTC. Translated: CASSLQGGGPYGYTF.

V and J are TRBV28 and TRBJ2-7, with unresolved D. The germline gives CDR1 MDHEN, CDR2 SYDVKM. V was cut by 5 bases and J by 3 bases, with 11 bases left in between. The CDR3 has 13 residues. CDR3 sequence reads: CASSRVTDYEQYV. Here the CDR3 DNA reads TGTGCCAGCAGTCGGGTGACGGACTACGAGCAGTACGTC.

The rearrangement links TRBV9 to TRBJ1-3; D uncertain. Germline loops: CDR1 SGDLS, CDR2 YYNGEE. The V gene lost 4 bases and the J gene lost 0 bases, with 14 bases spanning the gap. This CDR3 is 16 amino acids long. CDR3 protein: CASSPDPTLSGNTIYF. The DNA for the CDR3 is TGTGCCAGCAGCCCAGACCCTACACTCTCTGGAAACACCATATATTTT.

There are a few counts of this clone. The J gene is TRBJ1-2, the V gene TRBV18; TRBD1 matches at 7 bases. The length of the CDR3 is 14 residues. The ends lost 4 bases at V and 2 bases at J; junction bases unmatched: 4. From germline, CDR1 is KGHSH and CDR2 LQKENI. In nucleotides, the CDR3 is TGTGCCAGCTCACTAGAGGGACAGAACTATGGCTACACCTTC. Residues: CASSLEGQNYGYTF.

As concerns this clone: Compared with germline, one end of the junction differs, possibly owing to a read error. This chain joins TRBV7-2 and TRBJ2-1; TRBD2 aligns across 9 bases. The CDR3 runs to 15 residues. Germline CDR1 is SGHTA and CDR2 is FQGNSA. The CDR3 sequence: CASSLAGFPYNEQFF. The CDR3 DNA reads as TGTGCCAGCAGCCTAGCGGGGTTTCCCTACAATGAGCAGTTCTTC.

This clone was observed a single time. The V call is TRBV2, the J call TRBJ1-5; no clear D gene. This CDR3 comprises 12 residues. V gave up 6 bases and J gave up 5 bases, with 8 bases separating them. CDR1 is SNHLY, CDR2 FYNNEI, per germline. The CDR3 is CASRVLYQPQHF. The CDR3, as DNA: TGTGCCAGCAGGGTACTTTATCAGCCCCAGCATTTT.

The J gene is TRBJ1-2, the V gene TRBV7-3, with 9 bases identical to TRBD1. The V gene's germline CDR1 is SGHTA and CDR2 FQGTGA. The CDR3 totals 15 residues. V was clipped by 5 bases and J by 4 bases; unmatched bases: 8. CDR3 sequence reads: CASSQTGGAGYGYTF. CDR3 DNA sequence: TGTGCCAGCAGCCAAACAGGGGGCGCAGGCTATGGCTACACCTTC.

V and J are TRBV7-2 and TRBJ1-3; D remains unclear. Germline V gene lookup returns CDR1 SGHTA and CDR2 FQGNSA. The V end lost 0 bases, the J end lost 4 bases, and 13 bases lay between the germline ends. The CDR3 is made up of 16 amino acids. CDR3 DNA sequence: TGTGCCAGCAGCTTAGCCATGGGTCTGGGCGGAAACACCATATATTTT. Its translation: CASSLAMGLGGNTIYF.

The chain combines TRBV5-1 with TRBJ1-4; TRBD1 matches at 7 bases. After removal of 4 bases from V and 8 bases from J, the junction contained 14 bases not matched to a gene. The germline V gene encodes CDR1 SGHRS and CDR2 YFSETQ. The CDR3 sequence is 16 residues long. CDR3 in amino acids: CASSPARTGAREKLFF. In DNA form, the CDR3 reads TGCGCCAGCAGCCCAGCCCGGACAGGAGCGAGAGAAAAACTGTTTTTT.

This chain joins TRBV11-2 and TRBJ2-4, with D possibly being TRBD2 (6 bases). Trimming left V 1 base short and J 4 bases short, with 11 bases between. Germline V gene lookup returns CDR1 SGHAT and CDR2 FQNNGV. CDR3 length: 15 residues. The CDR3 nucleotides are TGTGCCAGCAGCTTAGCCGACGGAGGGAAAAACATTCAGTACTTC. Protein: CASSLADGGKNIQYF. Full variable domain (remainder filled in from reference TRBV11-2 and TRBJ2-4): EAGVAQSPRYKIIEKRQSVAFWCNPISGHATLYWYQQILGQGPKLLIQFQNNGVVDDSQLPKDRFSAERLKGVDSTLKIQPAKLEDSAVYLCASSLADGGKNIQYFGAGTRLSVL.